This T cell receptor beta chain was documented in a study of T cells in women clearing cervical HPV infection. V was pared by 6 bases and J by 8 bases, with 7 bases of the junction left unmatched. The germline V gene has CDR1 SQVTM and CDR2 ANQGSEA. The CDR3 has 13 amino acids. TCRdb keeps only in-frame clones here, not all; method: immunoSEQ multiplex PCR. The sample has 30,000 or so clones. As regards this clone: The read ends 3 residues early relative to the CDR3; the germline J gene fills the gap.

V and J are TRBV29-1 and TRBJ1-6, with 7 bases aligning to TRBD1. The sample consisted of blood buffy coat. The TCR was taken from a woman between 18 and 75 years old with a cervical HPV16 infection that either progressed to CIN3+ or cleared (not recorded which). The sequenced part of the CDR3 DNA is TGCAGCGTAAGACAGGGCCGAGATTCACCC. Protein sequence: CSVRQGRDSP. The whole CDR3 reads CSVRQGRDSPLHF.